The 4 T cell receptor beta chains listed next were all sequenced from one sample in a study of cytomegalovirus exposure and HLA in healthy donors. The study ran its PCR with 60 Vbeta and 13 Jbeta primers. Produced via immunoSEQ multiplex PCR; TCRdb's table is partial and in-frame only. The sample yields 150,000 to 200,000 clones, 77% seen once. Sequenced: PBMCs. The receptors here all came from a woman aged 55 to 70 in good health and CMV-seropositive.

This clone has more than one count but fewer than ten. This chain links TRBV6-1 with TRBJ2-3; D perhaps matches TRBD1 (5 bases). Trimming took 7 bases from V and 4 from J, leaving 18 bases between them. Germline values: CDR1 MNHNS, CDR2 SASEGT. The CDR3 totals 15 residues. The CDR3 region is CASTSRPGRADTQYF. The DNA of the CDR3 is TGTGCCAGCACCTCTAGGCCAGGGCGAGCAGATACGCAGTATTTT.

The chain couples TRBV4-1 to TRBJ2-7, with 7 bases matching TRBD2. V was clipped by 5 bases and J by 7 bases; unmatched bases: 11. This CDR3 spans 14 amino acids. Germline V CDR1 and CDR2: MGHRA, YSYEKL. CDR3 in DNA: TGCGCCAGCAGCGATCCACCGGGGGGTAAAGAGCAGTACTTC. This sequence encodes CASSDPPGGKEQYF.

The chain couples TRBV5-4 to TRBJ2-7; 13 nucleotides match TRBD2. Trimming at V came to 4 bases and at J to 2 bases, leaving 6 bases not matched to a gene. There are 16 residues in the CDR3. Germline CDR1 is SGHNT and CDR2 is YYREEE (reference sequence). The CDR3: CASSVKTSGRTYEQYF. CDR3 sequence (DNA): TGTGCCAGCAGCGTAAAGACTAGCGGGAGGACCTACGAGCAGTACTTC.

The gene calls are TRBV9 and TRBJ2-2, with D perhaps TRBD2 (5 bases). The V end was cut by 0 bases, the J end by 5 bases, with 14 bases between. The germline gives CDR1 SGDLS, CDR2 YYNGEE. The CDR3 extends over 16 amino acids. As DNA, the CDR3 is TGTGCCAGCAGCGTAGAGGTCGGGATGAGGACCGGGGAGCTGTTTTTT. Translated, it gives CASSVEVGMRTGELFF.